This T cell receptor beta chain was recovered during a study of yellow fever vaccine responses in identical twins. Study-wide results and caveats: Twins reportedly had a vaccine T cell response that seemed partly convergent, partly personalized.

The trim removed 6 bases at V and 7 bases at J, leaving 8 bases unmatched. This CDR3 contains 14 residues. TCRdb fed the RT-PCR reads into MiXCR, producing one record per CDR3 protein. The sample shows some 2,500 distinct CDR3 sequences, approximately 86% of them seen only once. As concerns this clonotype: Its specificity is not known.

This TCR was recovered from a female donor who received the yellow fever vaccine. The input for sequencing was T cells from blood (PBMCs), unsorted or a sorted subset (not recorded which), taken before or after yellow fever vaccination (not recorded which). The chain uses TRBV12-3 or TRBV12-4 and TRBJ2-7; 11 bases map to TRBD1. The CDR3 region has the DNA TGTGCCAGCAGCCCCGGGACAGGGGGAGGGGAGCAGTACGTC. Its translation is CASSPGTGGGEQYV.